What follows are 26 T cell receptor beta chains derived from one specimen sequenced in a study of cytomegalovirus exposure and HLA in healthy donors. Both 60 Vbeta primers and 13 Jbeta primers went into the PCR. Sequencing used immunoSEQ multiplex PCR; TCRdb keeps in-frame clones, though not all of them. The repertoire consists of approximately 170,000 clones, with roughly three quarters occurring once and the leading ten covering roughly 4.5%. The specimen was PBMCs. Receptors originate from a man aged 18 to 30 in good health and CMV-seropositive.

CDR3 sequence reads: CASSLHGTSGAYNEQFF. The CDR3 nucleotides read TGTGCCAGCAGCTTACACGGGACTAGCGGGGCCTACAATGAGCAGTTCTTC. The chain uses TRBV7-3 and TRBJ2-1; 13 bases line up with TRBD2. Germline CDR1 reads SGHTA; CDR2 reads FQGTGA. This CDR3 has 17 amino acids. J lost 2 bases, V lost 2 bases, and 3 bases had no gene match.

V usage is TRBV7-2 and J usage is TRBJ1-1; the D is unclear. The CDR3 is 14 residues long. Per the germline V gene, CDR1 is SGHTA and CDR2 is FQGNSA. The V and J ends lost 3 bases and 1 base respectively, with 9 bases between them. The CDR3 here is CASSFGQRNTEAFF. The CDR3 DNA is TGTGCCAGCAGCTTTGGGCAGAGGAACACTGAAGCTTTCTTT.

The chain recombines TRBV7-8 with TRBJ2-1; 7 positions match TRBD1. Germline assignment: CDR1 SGHVS and CDR2 FQNEAQ. The CDR3 length is 15 residues. The V segment lost 4 bases and the J segment 3 bases; nucleotides outside the gene matches: 6. CDR3 protein: CASSSPGQNYNEQFF. CDR3 bases: TGTGCCAGCAGCTCACCGGGACAGAACTACAATGAGCAGTTCTTC.

This chain joins TRBV18 and TRBJ2-3; 10 positions match TRBD2. This CDR3 contains 15 residues. Germline lookup yields CDR1 KGHSH and CDR2 LQKENI. V dropped 4 bases and J dropped 2; count of bases not matched to a gene: 3. The CDR3 DNA is TGTGCCAGCTCACGTGGACTAGCGGTCACAGATACGCAGTATTTT. Translated: CASSRGLAVTDTQYF.

This sequence joins TRBV4-1 and TRBJ2-6, with a tentative D call TRBD1 (5 bases). Germline loops: CDR1 MGHRA, CDR2 YSYEKL. This CDR3 spans 16 amino acids. V was shortened by 4 bases and J by 2 bases, with 12 bases between the two germline ends. The CDR3 DNA reads TGCGCCAGCAGCCGCCTCCAGGGTCCTGGGGCCAACGTCCTGACTTTC. Protein: CASSRLQGPGANVLTF.

This rearrangement joins TRBV28 to TRBJ2-2; TRBD1 agrees at 8 bases. Trimming cost V 6 bases and J 4 bases; bases outside gene matches: 7. CDR1 and CDR2 from the germline V gene are MDHEN and SYDVKM. CDR3 length: 15 residues. In DNA, the CDR3 is TGTGCCAGCAGGTGGGGACAGGACTCCACCGGGGAGCTGTTTTTT. It encodes CASRWGQDSTGELFF. Full variable domain (rest looked up from reference TRBV28 and TRBJ2-2): DVKVTQSSRYLVKRTGEKVFLECVQDMDHENMFWYRQDPGLGLRLIYFSYDVKMKEKGDIPEGYSVSREKKERFSLILESASTNQTSMYLCASRWGQDSTGELFFGEGSRLTVL.

The CDR3 DNA follows: TGTGCCACCGGGACTAGCGGGAGGGCGAACACCGGGGAGCTGTTTTTT. It yields the protein CATGTSGRANTGELFF. The chain links TRBV10-3 to TRBJ2-2; 16 nucleotides agree with TRBD2. J lost 0 bases, V lost 10 bases, and 2 bases had no gene match. Germline values: CDR1 ENHRY, CDR2 SYGVKD. There are 16 residues in the CDR3.

There are a few counts of this clone. The V and J genes are TRBV7-6 and TRBJ1-5; 8 nucleotides line up with TRBD1. This CDR3 is built from 16 residues. Germline CDR1 and CDR2: SGHVS and FNYEAQ. Trimming took 0 bases from V and 6 from J; bases not matched to a gene: 7. For the CDR3, the DNA is TGTGCCAGCAGCTTAGCCTCAGGACAGGGAAGTCAGCCCCAGCATTTT. This encodes CASSLASGQGSQPQHF.

A remark on this clone: At one boundary the junction diverges from the germline segment, which might be a read error. V and J are TRBV6-5 and TRBJ1-2; D is possibly TRBD1 (6 bases). The germline V gene has CDR1 MNHEY and CDR2 SVGAGI. The CDR3 spans 12 residues. The DNA of the CDR3 is TGTGCCAGCAGTCCACAGGGTTATGGCTACCCCTTC. This sequence encodes CASSPQGYGYPF.

V is TRBV11-2 and J is TRBJ2-1; perhaps TRBD1 as D (5 bases). The V gene's germline CDR1 is SGHAT and CDR2 FQNNGV. V lost 5 bases to trimming and J lost 7 bases, with 18 bases between them. The CDR3 is 15 residues long. This CDR3 is CASSRLLGKGNEQFF. In DNA form, the CDR3 reads TGTGCCAGCAGCCGCCTGCTTGGAAAGGGGAATGAGCAGTTCTTC.

The chain has TRBV7-9 and TRBJ1-3, with no clear D. Deletions cut 5 bases from V and 4 bases from J, with 15 bases between. The CDR3 is 15 amino acids. CDR1 is SEHNR, CDR2 FQNEAQ, per germline (reference sequence). The DNA of the CDR3 is TGTGCCAGCAGCCGTAGCAGCGGGCGAGGAAACACCATATATTTT. The encoded protein is CASSRSSGRGNTIYF.

The chain has TRBV19 and TRBJ2-3; no clear D. The V end was cut by 6 bases, the J end by 3 bases, with 7 bases between. The CDR3 contains 12 residues. The germline CDR1 and CDR2 sequences are LNHDA and SQIVND (reference sequence). The CDR3 region has the DNA TGTGCCAGTAGCTTTATGACAGATACGCAGTATTTT. It translates to CASSFMTDTQYF.

The chain combines TRBV2 with TRBJ1-2, with TRBD1 matching 10 bases. Per the germline V gene, CDR1 is SNHLY and CDR2 is FYNNEI. The junction had 11 bases not matched to a gene; V was cut back by 5 bases and J by 5 bases. There are 16 residues in the CDR3. CDR3 nucleotide sequence: TGTGCCAGCAGTCCGAGCTTGGACAGGGGGGCATATGGCTACACCTTC. Its translation is CASSPSLDRGAYGYTF.

This clone was seen just once. This chain connects TRBV2 to TRBJ2-7; 7 bases map to TRBD1. Germline V gene lookup returns CDR1 SNHLY and CDR2 FYNNEI. The J segment lost 2 bases and the V segment lost 7 bases, leaving 5 bases of the junction unmatched. The CDR3 spans 13 residues. The DNA for the CDR3 is TGTGCCAGCAATCCGGGACAGACCTACGAGCAGTACGTC. It codes for CASNPGQTYEQYV.

The chain carries TRBV5-6 and TRBJ1-6, with 8 bases lining up with TRBD1. Germline assignment: CDR1 SGHDT and CDR2 YYEEEE. The CDR3 spans 17 residues. V lost 0 bases to trimming and J lost 9 bases; unmatched junction nucleotides: 11. CDR3 amino acids: CASSLDSFGGTGSPLHF. For the CDR3, the DNA is TGTGCCAGCAGCTTGGATTCTTTTGGTGGGACAGGTTCACCCCTCCACTTT.

In this sample, this clone turned up a few times. V and J are TRBV11-2 and TRBJ1-4; 8 bases match TRBD1. The length of the CDR3 is 14 residues. Germline V lookup: CDR1 SGHAT, CDR2 FQNNGV. V dropped 4 bases and J dropped 13; count of bases not matched to a gene: 11. The CDR3 region has the DNA TGTGCCAGCAGCTCCGACAGGGGCCTTGGAGGACTGTTTTTT. Protein: CASSSDRGLGGLFF.

The V and J genes are TRBV19 and TRBJ1-1; D gene uncertain. Germline V gene lookup returns CDR1 LNHDA and CDR2 SQIVND (reference sequence). The CDR3 is made up of 12 amino acids. Trimming took off 7 bases at V and 10 bases at J, with 16 bases between the two ends. CDR3 protein: CASTSGYRGAFF. In nucleotides, the CDR3 is TGTGCCAGTACCTCAGGCTATCGGGGAGCTTTCTTT.

The chain is built from TRBV28 and TRBJ2-6; 8 bases match TRBD2. Trimming removed 6 bases from V and 2 bases from J; junction bases left unmatched: 0. The CDR3 extends over 14 amino acids. Germline CDR1 reads MDHEN; CDR2 reads SYDVKM. The CDR3 sequence: CASRRGAGANVLTF. The CDR3, as DNA: TGTGCCAGCAGGCGGGGGGCTGGGGCCAACGTCCTGACTTTC.

This clone came up a few times. The chain links TRBV27 to TRBJ1-1; tentative D call: TRBD1 (6 bases). This CDR3 is 14 amino acids long. Trimming left V 2 bases short and J 1 base short, with 8 bases between. CDR1 MNHEY and CDR2 SMNVEV come from the germline V gene (reference sequence). The CDR3 sequence is CASSLTGTNTEAFF. CDR3 in DNA: TGTGCCAGCAGTTTAACAGGGACGAACACTGAAGCTTTCTTT.

This chain joins TRBV4-1 and TRBJ1-2; weak D call: TRBD1 (5 bases). V was cut by 6 bases and J by 6 bases, with 8 bases left in between. The CDR3 consists of 11 residues. Germline loops: CDR1 MGHRA, CDR2 YSYEKL. CDR3 DNA sequence: TGCGCCAGCAGAGTCAGGGATGGCTACACCTTC. As protein: CASRVRDGYTF.

The genes are TRBV7-6 and TRBJ2-3; D gene uncertain. The CDR3 sequence is 13 residues long. Germline V gene lookup returns CDR1 SGHVS and CDR2 FNYEAQ. V was cut by 4 bases and J by 2 bases, with 7 bases left in between. CDR3 DNA sequence: TGTGCCAGCAGCTCCGCGCACACAGATACGCAGTATTTT. Translation gives CASSSAHTDTQYF.

The V gene is TRBV30, the J gene TRBJ2-3, with TRBD2 matching 8 bases. CDR3 length: 14 residues. V lost 3 bases to trimming and J lost 2 bases; unmatched junction nucleotides: 4. The germline V gene encodes CDR1 GTSNPN and CDR2 SVGIG (reference sequence). The CDR3 DNA reads TGTGCCTGGAGAGGACTAGCACTCACAGATACGCAGTATTTT. Translated: CAWRGLALTDTQYF.

The chain joins TRBV15 to TRBJ1-3, with a weak D call TRBD1 (6 bases). Per germline, CDR1 LNHNV and CDR2 YYDKDF (reference sequence). The CDR3 has 14 residues. Between the trimmed V and J ends, which lost 5 bases and 5 bases, there was a span of 13 bases. The CDR3 DNA reads TGTGCCACCAGCCTAGGGACACTGCGAAACACCATATATTTT. This gives the protein CATSLGTLRNTIYF.

The chain links TRBV13 to TRBJ1-1; 7 positions agree with TRBD1. Germline CDR1 and CDR2: PRHDT and FYEKMQ (reference sequence). The CDR3 runs to 14 residues. The V and J ends lost 4 bases and 1 base, in that order; junction bases with no gene match: 3. The CDR3 DNA reads as TGTGCCAGCAGCTCAGGACAGGCGAACACTGAAGCTTTCTTT. It codes for CASSSGQANTEAFF. Supplemented by reference TRBV13 and TRBJ1-1, the full variable domain reads AAGVIQSPRHLIKEKRETATLKCYPIPRHDTVYWYQQGPGQDPQFLISFYEKMQSDKGSIPDRFSAQQFSDYHSELNMSSLELGDSALYFCASSSGQANTEAFFGQGTRLTVV.

This chain joins TRBV10-2 and TRBJ2-3; TRBD2 aligns across 10 bases. CDR1 and CDR2 from the germline V gene are WSHSY and SAAADI. This CDR3 is built from 14 residues. Losses at the gene ends were 8 bases for V and 4 bases for J; bases not matched to a gene: 6. In nucleotides, the CDR3 is TGCGCCAGCGCGGGGAGCGGGAGGGCAGATACGCAGTATTTT. Translation gives CASAGSGRADTQYF.

The chain uses TRBV9 and TRBJ1-6; D is unclear. Per the germline V gene, CDR1 is SGDLS and CDR2 is YYNGEE. This CDR3 region has 14 residues. The V and J ends lost 2 bases and 10 bases respectively, with 13 bases between them. The CDR3 reads CASSVGGRRSPLHF. The CDR3 region has the DNA TGTGCCAGCAGCGTCGGAGGCAGGCGATCACCCCTCCACTTT.